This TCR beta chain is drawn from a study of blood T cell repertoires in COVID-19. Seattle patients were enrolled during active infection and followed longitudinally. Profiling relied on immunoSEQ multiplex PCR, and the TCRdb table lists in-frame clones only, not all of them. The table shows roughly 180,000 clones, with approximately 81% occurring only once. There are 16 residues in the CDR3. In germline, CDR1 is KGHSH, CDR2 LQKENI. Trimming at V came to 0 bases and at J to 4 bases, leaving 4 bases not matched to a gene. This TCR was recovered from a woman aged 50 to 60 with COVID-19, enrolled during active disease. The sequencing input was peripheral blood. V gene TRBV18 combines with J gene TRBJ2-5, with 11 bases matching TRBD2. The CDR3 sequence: CASSPPLAGGRETQYF. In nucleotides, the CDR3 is TGTGCCAGCTCACCACCCTTAGCGGGGGGGCGAGAGACCCAGTACTTC.